These T cell receptor beta chains were read from a single sample in a study of OX40 agonist ivuxolimab in advanced cancers. Produced via immunoSEQ multiplex PCR; TCRdb's table is partial and in-frame only. The table records some 95,000 clones, approximately 85% of them present only once. The sequencing here drew on CD4+ or CD8+ T cells sorted from blood, taken in a trial of the OX40 agonist ivuxolimab. The receptors here all came from an adult with an advanced solid tumor such as melanoma, head and neck, liver or kidney cancer. CDR3s include the opening cysteine and the closing phenylalanine or tryptophan. Fields, in order: V gene, D gene, clone size, J gene, CDR3 DNA, CDR3 protein. The D gene is left open where the match is weak. For some rows the clone size is stated as once, few or many, or as a class when expanded; others skip it.

V: TRBV28; D: NA; size: NA; J: TRBJ2-1; DNA: TGTGCCAGCAGCCCTCCGGTACTGGCCGGTGAGCAGTTCTTC; CDR3: CASSPPVLAGEQFF
V: TRBV13; D: TRBD2; size: NA; J: TRBJ2-5; DNA: TGTGCCAGCAGCCTCGGGCTAGCGGGAGCAGGGGAGACCCAGTACTTC; CDR3: CASSLGLAGAGETQYF
V: TRBV6-6; D: TRBD2; size: once; J: TRBJ2-7; DNA: TGTGCCAGCAGTTACTCAACTAGCGGTTACTCCTACGAGCAGTACTTC; CDR3: CASSYSTSGYSYEQYF
V: TRBV7-2; D: NA; size: NA; J: TRBJ1-5; DNA: TGTGCCAGCAGCTTAGAACAGGGCCGCGGAAGTCAGCCCCAGCATTTT; CDR3: CASSLEQGRGSQPQHF
V: TRBV6-1; D: NA; size: NA; J: TRBJ2-3; DNA: TGTGCCAGCAGACTCTCCATAGGGGATACGCAGTATTTT; CDR3: CASRLSIGDTQYF
V: TRBV2; D: NA; size: NA; J: TRBJ2-2; DNA: TGTGCCAGCAGTTCGCATTCCGGGGAGCTGTTTTTT; CDR3: CASSSHSGELFF
V: TRBV5-1; D: NA; size: NA; J: TRBJ2-5; DNA: TGCGCCAGCAGCGCCGGACCAGGGCCGGAGACCCAGTACTTC; CDR3: CASSAGPGPETQYF
V: TRBV6-1; D: TRBD2; size: NA; J: TRBJ2-4; DNA: TGTGCCGGGCAGGGACTAGGAAACATTCAGTACTTC; CDR3: CAGQGLGNIQYF
V: TRBV11-2; D: NA; size: once; J: TRBJ2-5; DNA: TGTGCCAGCAGCTTAAATAACCAAGAGACCCAGTACTTC; CDR3: CASSLNNQETQYF
V: TRBV5-6; D: NA; size: NA; J: TRBJ2-3; DNA: TGTGCCAGCAGCCCCTACACTCTTCGGGATACGCAGTATTTT; CDR3: CASSPYTLRDTQYF
V: TRBV5-8; D: NA; size: NA; J: TRBJ1-1; DNA: TGTGCCAGCAGCCTTTCACAGAACACTGAAGCTTTCTTT; CDR3: CASSLSQNTEAFF
V: TRBV10-3; D: TRBD2; size: NA; J: TRBJ2-2; DNA: TGTGCCATCAGTGAGATGGCGGGAGACACCGGGGAGCTGTTTTTT; CDR3: CAISEMAGDTGELFF
V: TRBV6-4; D: NA; size: NA; J: TRBJ2-1; DNA: TGTGCCAGCAGTGCGGAGTTAGCGAACAATGAGCAGTTCTTC; CDR3: CASSAELANNEQFF
V: TRBV25-1; D: NA; size: few; J: TRBJ2-1; DNA: TGTGCCAGCAGTGATAGAGGGTCCTACAATGAGCAGTTCTTC; CDR3: CASSDRGSYNEQFF
V: TRBV5-4; D: TRBD1; size: NA; J: TRBJ2-3; DNA: TGTGCCAGCAGCTTACCCGGGACAGGGACAGATACGCAGTATTTT; CDR3: CASSLPGTGTDTQYF
V: TRBV5-4; D: NA; size: NA; J: TRBJ2-1; DNA: TGTGCCAGCAGCTCGGGCGGTGTCTCCTACAATGAGCAGTTCTTC; CDR3: CASSSGGVSYNEQFF
V: TRBV7-9; D: NA; size: once; J: TRBJ2-5; DNA: TGTGCCAGCAGCTTAGCGGAACACCTGAGGGAGACCCAGTACTTC; CDR3: CASSLAEHLRETQYF
V: TRBV2; D: TRBD2; size: NA; J: TRBJ2-3; DNA: TGTGCCAGCCGGGGGGGGGATACGCAGTATTTT; CDR3: CASRGGDTQYF
V: TRBV14; D: NA; size: NA; J: TRBJ1-1; DNA: TGTGCCAGCAGCCAAGTATCAGGGTTGACTGAAGCTTTCTTT; CDR3: CASSQVSGLTEAFF
V: TRBV11-3; D: NA; size: NA; J: TRBJ2-7; DNA: TGTGCCAGCAGCTTCGAACAGGGTTACGAGCAGTACTTC; CDR3: CASSFEQGYEQYF
V: TRBV2; D: TRBD2; size: NA; J: TRBJ2-1; DNA: TGTGCCAGCAAGCCCATTTGGCGGGAGGATGAGCAGTTCTTC; CDR3: CASKPIWREDEQFF
V: TRBV5-1; D: TRBD2; size: NA; J: TRBJ2-1; DNA: TGCGCCAGCAGCTTGCCGTCTTCAGCGGGAGCGCAGTTCTTC; CDR3: CASSLPSSAGAQFF
V: TRBV5-1; D: TRBD2; size: NA; J: TRBJ2-7; DNA: TGCGCCAGCAGCCGGACTAGCGGGACCTACGAGCAGTACTTC; CDR3: CASSRTSGTYEQYF
V: TRBV2; D: TRBD2; size: NA; J: TRBJ2-1; DNA: TGTGCCAGCAGTTATAGCGGGAGTGGGTACAATGAGCAGTTCTTC; CDR3: CASSYSGSGYNEQFF
V: TRBV11-3; D: NA; size: NA; J: TRBJ2-3; DNA: TGTGCCAGCAGCTCGGTCAGGGATTCAGATACGCAGTATTTT; CDR3: CASSSVRDSDTQYF
V: TRBV19; D: NA; size: NA; J: TRBJ1-1; DNA: TGTGCCAGTAGTATATTCGGCAACACTGAAGCTTTCTTT; CDR3: CASSIFGNTEAFF
V: TRBV18; D: NA; size: NA; J: TRBJ2-7; DNA: TGTGCCAGCTCACCAGGCGGGTCCTACGAGCAGTACTTC; CDR3: CASSPGGSYEQYF
V: TRBV11-3; D: NA; size: NA; J: TRBJ2-2; DNA: TGTGCCAGCAGCTTAGTGGGGGCCAGGGAGCTGTTTTTT; CDR3: CASSLVGARELFF
V: TRBV13; D: NA; size: NA; J: TRBJ1-6; DNA: TGTGCCAGCAGCCGAGGGTCGAATTCACCCCTCCACTTT; CDR3: CASSRGSNSPLHF
V: TRBV4-2; D: TRBD1; size: NA; J: TRBJ1-2; DNA: TGTGCCAGCAGCCAAGATCGGGCAGGGGGAGTATATGGCTACACCTTC; CDR3: CASSQDRAGGVYGYTF
V: TRBV6-1; D: TRBD2; size: NA; J: TRBJ2-1; DNA: TGTGCCAGCAGCAAGACTAGCGGGTACAATGAGCAGTTCTTC; CDR3: CASSKTSGYNEQFF
V: TRBV30; D: TRBD2; size: NA; J: TRBJ2-7; DNA: TGTGCCTGGAGTGTACTAGCGGCAGCATACCCGGGAGAAATGCCCTACGAGCAGTACTTC; CDR3: CAWSVLAAAYPGEMPYEQYF
V: TRBV27; D: TRBD1; size: NA; J: TRBJ2-7; DNA: TGTGCCAGCAGTTTAGGACAGGGGGTAATTTCTGGAAGTTACGAGCAGTACTTC; CDR3: CASSLGQGVISGSYEQYF
V: TRBV10-3; D: TRBD1; size: NA; J: TRBJ1-5; DNA: TGTGCCATCAGTGAGTCGGAGACAGGGGGTCAGCCCCAGCATTTT; CDR3: CAISESETGGQPQHF
V: TRBV7-3; D: NA; size: NA; J: TRBJ2-3; DNA: TGTGCCAGCAGCTTTGGTATGGCTTCAAATACGCAGTATTTT; CDR3: CASSFGMASNTQYF
V: TRBV2; D: NA; size: NA; J: TRBJ2-7; DNA: TGTGCCAGCACCCGGGACAACGAGCAGTACTTC; CDR3: CASTRDNEQYF
V: TRBV4-3; D: TRBD2; size: NA; J: TRBJ2-6; DNA: TGCGCCAGCAGCCACTGGGGACTAGCGGGGGTCTCTGGGGCCAACGTCCTGACTTTC; CDR3: CASSHWGLAGVSGANVLTF
V: TRBV2; D: TRBD2; size: once; J: TRBJ2-4; DNA: TGTGCCAGCGGAAGAAGTAGCGGGGAAGCCAAAAACATTCAGTACTTC; CDR3: CASGRSSGEAKNIQYF
V: TRBV30; D: NA; size: NA; J: TRBJ2-3; DNA: TGTGCCTGGGACCAAGGAGGGGGCTCAGATACGCAGTATTTT; CDR3: CAWDQGGGSDTQYF
V: TRBV5-5; D: TRBD2; size: NA; J: TRBJ2-1; DNA: TGTGCCAGCGGTCTAGCGGGAGGTTCCTACAATGAGCAGTTCTTC; CDR3: CASGLAGGSYNEQFF
V: TRBV28; D: NA; size: NA; J: TRBJ2-1; DNA: TGTGCCAGCAGTTCCTCTAGTCAACCCATAGCGGAGAGGTACAATGAGCAGTTCTTC; CDR3: CASSSSSQPIAERYNEQFF
V: TRBV15; D: TRBD2; size: NA; J: TRBJ2-2; DNA: TGTGCCACCAGCAGAGGGCTAGCGGGAGCAGCCGGGGAGCTGTTTTTT; CDR3: CATSRGLAGAAGELFF
V: TRBV21-1; D: NA; size: few; J: TRBJ2-5; DNA: TGTGCCAGCAGCAAAGAAGGGAACAGGGGGCGCGGAGAGACCCAGTACTTC; CDR3: CASSKEGNRGRGETQYF
V: TRBV19; D: NA; size: NA; J: TRBJ2-2; DNA: TGTGCCAGTAGTACCCGATCCCCAACCGGGGAGCTGTTTTTT; CDR3: CASSTRSPTGELFF